This T cell receptor (beta chain) was documented in a study of T cell repertoires in cytomegalovirus infection. Study-level results: Within the response measured ex vivo, HLA-C-restricted CMV-specific TCR beta clonotypes were dominant.

TCRdb independently ran MiXCR on the reads; one entry per CDR3 protein. The table has a few hundred thousand distinct CDR3 sequences, 40% seen once; the top ten hold 40% to 60%. Of note for this clonotype: The antigen is not known.

The TCR was taken from a human donor in good health (CMV status not recorded). Some clones in this sample may be carry-over from other donors' samples. The material was cultured PBMCs, obtained from culture after CMV antigen stimulation.

The CDR3 region is CASSSEPHYNEQFF. The CDR3 DNA reads as TGTGCCAGCAGCTCGGAGCCTCACTACAATGAGCAGTTCTTC. The genes are TRBV7-8 and TRBJ2-1; D call uncertain. The CDR3 runs 14 residues. Trimming took 4 bases from V and 3 from J, leaving 10 bases between them. Germline CDR1 and CDR2: SGHVS and FQNEAQ.